Listed below are T cell receptor beta chains from one sample, sequenced in a study of Graves' ophthalmopathy and Graves' hyperthyroidism. One entry per CDR3 protein results from TCRdb running MiXCR on the multiplex PCR reads. The sample lists around 670,000 distinct CDR3 sequences, 40% seen once, with roughly 46% in the top ten. The sequencing input was peripheral blood. Every receptor here comes from an adult man with Graves' ophthalmopathy. Both conserved end residues are part of each CDR3. The D gene is left open where the match is weak. Some rows mark clone size as missing; the rest say once, few, many or name a class of expanded clone.

d_call,clone_size,v_call,j_call,cdr3_nt,cdr3_aa
NA,many,TRBV2,TRBJ2-1,TGTGCCAGCGTCCCGTACAATGAGCAGTTCTTC,CASVPYNEQFF
NA,many,TRBV2,TRBJ1-6,TGTGCCAGCAGCGCCAGAAGCAATTCACCCCTCCACTTT,CASSARSNSPLHF
TRBD2,few,TRBV7-2,TRBJ2-7,TGTGCCAGCAGCTTAGTCCTAGCGGGGGGAAATGGCGAGCAGTACTTC,CASSLVLAGGNGEQYF
NA,once,TRBV15,TRBJ1-1,TGTGCCACCAGCAGCCCCAAAGGGGGGTCTGGTGAAGCTTTCTTT,CATSSPKGGSGEAFF
NA,NA,TRBV11-1,TRBJ2-3,TGTGCCAGCAGCTTAGGACTTGTGGTTGGGGCCAAGGCCACAGATACGCAGTATTTT,CASSLGLVVGAKATDTQYF
TRBD1,NA,TRBV10-2,TRBJ1-5,TGCGCCAGCAGTGGTGGACAGGGGCCTAGCAATCAGCCCCAGCATTTT,CASSGGQGPSNQPQHF
NA,many,TRBV20-1,TRBJ2-7,TGCAGTGCTGTAAACTACGAGCAGTACTTC,CSAVNYEQYF
TRBD1,NA,TRBV7-3,TRBJ1-5,TGTGCCAGCAGCCAACAGGGGGGACAGCCCCAGCATTTT,CASSQQGGQPQHF
NA,NA,TRBV2,TRBJ1-5,TGTGCCAGCAGTGAACAGGGTGGGGTTCTCCAGCCCCAGCATTTT,CASSEQGGVLQPQHF
NA,NA,TRBV25-1,TRBJ1-1,TGTGCCTGGAGTGTAACAGGGTTCGGCACTGAAGCTTTCTTT,CAWSVTGFGTEAFF
TRBD2,NA,TRBV9,TRBJ2-6,TGTGCCAGCAGCGGGACTAGCGGGATCTCAGGGGCCAACGTCCTGACTTTC,CASSGTSGISGANVLTF
NA,NA,TRBV7-3,TRBJ1-1,TGTGCCTGGATTTCTTGGTCAGCTGAAGCTTTCTTT,CAWISWSAEAFF
TRBD2,NA,TRBV25-1,TRBJ2-3,TGTGCCAGCAGTGATAGCGGGGGCCTCACAGATACGCAGTATTTT,CASSDSGGLTDTQYF
TRBD1,NA,TRBV25-1,TRBJ1-1,TGTGCCAGCACCCTACGGACAGGGGCCCATGAAGCTTTCTTT,CASTLRTGAHEAFF
NA,NA,TRBV15,TRBJ1-6,TGTGCCACCAGCCGAGCGGAGGACAGCTATAGCTCCTATAATTCACCCCTCCACTTT,CATSRAEDSYSSYNSPLHF
TRBD2,NA,TRBV20-1,TRBJ2-7,TGCAGTGCTAGAGATCGGGGAGGGACTGCCTACGAGCAGTACTTC,CSARDRGGTAYEQYF
NA,NA,TRBV25-1,TRBJ1-4,TGTGCCAGCAGCCTTCAAACAGGGTTGACTAATGAAAAACTGTTTTTT,CASSLQTGLTNEKLFF
TRBD1,NA,TRBV10-3,TRBJ2-6,TGTGCCATCCGAGGACAGGGCGCCAACGTCCTGACTTTC,CAIRGQGANVLTF
TRBD1,NA,TRBV25-1,TRBJ1-5,TGTGCCAGCAGCCACGGACGAGGGGGCAACCAGCCCCAGCATTTT,CASSHGRGGNQPQHF
NA,NA,TRBV11-2,TRBJ2-5,TGTGCCAGCAGCTGCCTAACAGGAGACCAAGAGACCCAGTACTTC,CASSCLTGDQETQYF
TRBD1,NA,TRBV10-3,TRBJ2-5,TGTGCCATCAGGCGACAGGGGCAGTGGGAGACCCAGTACTTC,CAIRRQGQWETQYF
TRBD2,few,TRBV5-4,TRBJ2-7,TGTGCCAGCAGTATGGACCTAGCGGGAGTGAGCTCCTACGAGCAGTACTTC,CASSMDLAGVSSYEQYF
NA,many,TRBV7-6,TRBJ1-5,TGTGCCAGCAGCAAACAACAGGGCCAGCCCCAGCATTTT,CASSKQQGQPQHF
NA,many,TRBV10-3,TRBJ1-1,TGTGCCATCAGTGAGTCGGAATTGAACACTGAAGCTTTCTTT,CAISESELNTEAFF
TRBD1,many,TRBV6-6,TRBJ2-5,TGTGCCAGCAGCAGGTCAGGGGGCCAAGAGACCCAGTACTTC,CASSRSGGQETQYF
TRBD2,few,TRBV20-1,TRBJ2-7,TGCAGTGCCGCGCTTTTGGCGGGAGGCGTCGAGCAGTACTTC,CSAALLAGGVEQYF
NA,NA,TRBV9,TRBJ2-2,TGTGCCAGCAGCCGGAGGGCAGCCAACACCGGGGAGCTGCTTTTT,CASSRRAANTGELLF